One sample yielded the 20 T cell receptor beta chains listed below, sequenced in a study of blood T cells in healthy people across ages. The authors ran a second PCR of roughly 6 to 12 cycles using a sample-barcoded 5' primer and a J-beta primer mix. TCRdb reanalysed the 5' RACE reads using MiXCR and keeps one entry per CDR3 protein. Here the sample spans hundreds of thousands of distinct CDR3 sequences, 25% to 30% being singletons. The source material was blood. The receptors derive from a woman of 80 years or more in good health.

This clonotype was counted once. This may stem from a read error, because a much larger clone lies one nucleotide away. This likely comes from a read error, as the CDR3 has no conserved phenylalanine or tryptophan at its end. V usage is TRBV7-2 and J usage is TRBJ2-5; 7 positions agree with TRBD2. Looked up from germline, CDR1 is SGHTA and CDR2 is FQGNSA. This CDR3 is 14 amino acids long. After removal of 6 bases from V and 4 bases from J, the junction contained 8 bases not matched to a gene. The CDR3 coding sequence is TGTGCCAGCAGGCACCCGGGGGAGGGAGAGACCCAGTACTCC. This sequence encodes CASRHPGEGETQYS.

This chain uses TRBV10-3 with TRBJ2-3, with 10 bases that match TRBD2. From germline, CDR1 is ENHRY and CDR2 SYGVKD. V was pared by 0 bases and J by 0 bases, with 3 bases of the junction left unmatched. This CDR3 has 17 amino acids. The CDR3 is CAISESPLAGSTDTQYF. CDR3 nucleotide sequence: TGTGCCATCAGTGAGTCGCCACTAGCGGGGAGCACAGATACGCAGTATTTT.

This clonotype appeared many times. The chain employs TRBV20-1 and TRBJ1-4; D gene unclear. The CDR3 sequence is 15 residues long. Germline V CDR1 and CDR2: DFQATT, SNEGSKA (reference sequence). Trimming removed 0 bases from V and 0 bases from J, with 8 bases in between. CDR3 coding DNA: TGCAGTGCTAGAGATCACGGAACAACTAATGAAAAACTGTTTTTT. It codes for CSARDHGTTNEKLFF.

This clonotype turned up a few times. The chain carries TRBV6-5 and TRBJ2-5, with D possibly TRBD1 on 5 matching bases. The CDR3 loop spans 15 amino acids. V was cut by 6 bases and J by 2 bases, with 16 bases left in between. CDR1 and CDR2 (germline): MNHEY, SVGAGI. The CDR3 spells CASSHRQIPQETQYF. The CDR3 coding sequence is TGTGCCAGCAGCCACAGACAGATCCCTCAAGAGACCCAGTACTTC.

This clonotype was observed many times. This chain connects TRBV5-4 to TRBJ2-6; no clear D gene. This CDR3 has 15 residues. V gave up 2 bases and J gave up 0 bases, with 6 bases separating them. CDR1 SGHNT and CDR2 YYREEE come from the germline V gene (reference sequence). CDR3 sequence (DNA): TGTGCCAGCAGCTTCGCCGTCTCTGGGGCCAACGTCCTGACTTTC. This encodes CASSFAVSGANVLTF.

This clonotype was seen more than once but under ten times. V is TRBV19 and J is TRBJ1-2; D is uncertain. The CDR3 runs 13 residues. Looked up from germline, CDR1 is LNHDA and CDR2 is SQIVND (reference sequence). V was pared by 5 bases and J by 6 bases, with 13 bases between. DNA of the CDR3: TGTGCCAGTAGTCTAGGACGGGTAGATGGCTACACCTTC. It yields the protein CASSLGRVDGYTF. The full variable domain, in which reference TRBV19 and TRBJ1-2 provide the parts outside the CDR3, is DGGITQSPKYLFRKEGQNVTLSCEQNLNHDAMYWYRQDPGQGLRLIYYSQIVNDFQKGDIAEGYSVSREKKESFPLTVTSAQKNPTAFYLCASSLGRVDGYTFGSGTRLTVV.

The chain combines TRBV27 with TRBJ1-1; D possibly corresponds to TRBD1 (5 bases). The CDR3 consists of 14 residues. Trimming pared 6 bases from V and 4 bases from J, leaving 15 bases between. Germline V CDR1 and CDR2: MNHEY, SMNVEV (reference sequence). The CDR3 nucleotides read TGTGCCAGCAGGCCGAGGGGATTGGGCACTGAAGCTTTCTTT. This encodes CASRPRGLGTEAFF.

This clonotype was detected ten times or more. CDR3 DNA sequence: TGTGCCAGCAGTTTAGAGGCAGGAGTGGGTGGCTACACCTTC. This translates into CASSLEAGVGGYTF. This chain joins TRBV12-3 or TRBV12-4 and TRBJ1-2; D ambiguous. The CDR3 is 14 residues long. V was pared by 1 base and J by 7 bases, with 13 bases between.

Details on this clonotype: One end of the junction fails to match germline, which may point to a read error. The CDR3 is CAGSLGTGNFYEQYF. The CDR3 DNA reads TGCGCCGGCAGCTTAGGGACAGGGAATTTCTACGAGCAGTACTTC. This chain joins TRBV5-1 and TRBJ2-7, with TRBD1 matching over 9 bases. The CDR3 is 15 amino acids. Germline V gene lookup returns CDR1 SGHRS and CDR2 YFSETQ. The full variable domain, completed using reference TRBV5-1 and TRBJ2-7, is KAGVTQTPRYLIKTRGQQVTLSCSPISGHRSVSWYQQTPGQGLQFLFEYFSETQRNKGNFPGRFSGRQFSNSRSEMNVSTLELGDSALYLCAGSLGTGNFYEQYFGPGTRLTVT.

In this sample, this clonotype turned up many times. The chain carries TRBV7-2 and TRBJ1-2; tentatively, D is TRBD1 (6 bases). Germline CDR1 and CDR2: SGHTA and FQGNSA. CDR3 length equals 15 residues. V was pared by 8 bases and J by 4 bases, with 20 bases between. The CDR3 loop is CASATTGTGSYGYTF. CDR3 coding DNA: TGTGCCAGCGCTACGACCGGAACAGGGAGCTATGGCTACACCTTC.

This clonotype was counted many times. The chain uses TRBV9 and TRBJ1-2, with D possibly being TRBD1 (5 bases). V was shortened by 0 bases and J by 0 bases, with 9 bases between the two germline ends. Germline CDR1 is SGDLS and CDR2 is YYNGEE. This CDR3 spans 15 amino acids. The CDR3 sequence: CASSVGTGANYGYTF. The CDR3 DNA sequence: TGTGCCAGCAGCGTAGGTACAGGAGCTAACTATGGCTACACCTTC.

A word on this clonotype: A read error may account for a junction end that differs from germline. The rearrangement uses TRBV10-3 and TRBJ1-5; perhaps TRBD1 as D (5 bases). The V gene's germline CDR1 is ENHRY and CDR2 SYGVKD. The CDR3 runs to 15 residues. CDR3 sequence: CAISPNGAGNQPQHF. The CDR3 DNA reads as TGTGCCATCAGTCCTAACGGGGCCGGGAATCAACCCCAGCATTTT.

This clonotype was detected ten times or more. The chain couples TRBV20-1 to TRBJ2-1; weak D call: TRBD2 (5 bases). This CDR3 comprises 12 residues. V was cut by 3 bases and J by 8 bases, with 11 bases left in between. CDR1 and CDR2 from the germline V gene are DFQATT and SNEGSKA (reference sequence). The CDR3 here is CSASLLAHEQFF. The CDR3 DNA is TGCAGTGCTAGTCTGCTAGCCCATGAGCAGTTCTTC.

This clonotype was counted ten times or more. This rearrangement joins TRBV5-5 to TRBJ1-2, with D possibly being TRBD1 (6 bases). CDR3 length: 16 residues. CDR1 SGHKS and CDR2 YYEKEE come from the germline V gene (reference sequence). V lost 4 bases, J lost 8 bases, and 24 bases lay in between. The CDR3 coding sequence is TGTGCCAGCAGCGGGGGGGCGCTCGGAATATTCGGCGGCTACACCTTC. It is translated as CASSGGALGIFGGYTF.

The CDR3 spells CASSVYPTGGNYNEQFF. In DNA form, the CDR3 reads TGCGCCAGCAGCGTTTACCCTACAGGGGGCAACTACAATGAGCAGTTCTTC. The chain couples TRBV5-1 to TRBJ2-1; 9 bases agree with TRBD1. The V gene's germline CDR1 is SGHRS and CDR2 YFSETQ. After removal of 4 bases from V and 3 bases from J, the junction contained 11 bases not matched to a gene. The CDR3 runs to 17 residues.

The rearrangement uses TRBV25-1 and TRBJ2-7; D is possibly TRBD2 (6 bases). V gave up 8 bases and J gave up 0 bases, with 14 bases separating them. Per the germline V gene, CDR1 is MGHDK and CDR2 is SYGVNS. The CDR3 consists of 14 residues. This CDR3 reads CASSSRGFSYEQYF. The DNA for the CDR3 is TGTGCCAGCTCCTCGCGGGGATTCTCCTACGAGCAGTACTTC.

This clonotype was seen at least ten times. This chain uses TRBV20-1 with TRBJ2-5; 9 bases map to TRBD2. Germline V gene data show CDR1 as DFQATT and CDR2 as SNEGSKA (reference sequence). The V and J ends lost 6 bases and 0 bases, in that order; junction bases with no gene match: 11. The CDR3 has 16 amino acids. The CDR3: CSAGFSGGTYQETQYF. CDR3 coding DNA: TGCAGTGCAGGTTTCAGCGGGGGGACTTACCAAGAGACCCAGTACTTC.

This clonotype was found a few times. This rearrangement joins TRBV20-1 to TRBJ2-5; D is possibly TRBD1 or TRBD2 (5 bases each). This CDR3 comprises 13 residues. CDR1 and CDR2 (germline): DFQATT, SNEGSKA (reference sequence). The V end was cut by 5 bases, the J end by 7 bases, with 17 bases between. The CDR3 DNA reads TGCAGTGCTGTTGGACTGCCTGGGGGGACCCAGTACTTC. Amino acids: CSAVGLPGGTQYF.

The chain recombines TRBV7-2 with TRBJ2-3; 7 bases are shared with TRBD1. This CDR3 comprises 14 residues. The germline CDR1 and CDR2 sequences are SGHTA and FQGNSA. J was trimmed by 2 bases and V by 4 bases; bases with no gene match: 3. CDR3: CASSSTGFTDTQYF. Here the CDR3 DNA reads TGTGCCAGCAGCTCGACAGGGTTCACAGATACGCAGTATTTT.

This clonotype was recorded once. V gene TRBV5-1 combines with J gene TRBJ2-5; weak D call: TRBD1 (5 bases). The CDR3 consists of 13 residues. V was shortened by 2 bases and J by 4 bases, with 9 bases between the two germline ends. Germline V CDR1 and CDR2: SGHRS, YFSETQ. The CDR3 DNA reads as TGCGCCAGCAGCTTTGGGGCGGCAGAGACCCAGTACTTC. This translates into CASSFGAAETQYF.